This passage covers 32 T cell receptor beta chains from one sample sequenced in a study of cytomegalovirus exposure and HLA in healthy donors. PCR used 60 Vbeta primers and 13 Jbeta primers. TCRdb keeps only in-frame clones here, not all; method: immunoSEQ multiplex PCR. Of some 160,000 clones listed, roughly 80% are singletons. Sequenced input: PBMCs. These receptors were taken from a male donor in good health and CMV-seropositive.

J is TRBJ2-7 and V is TRBV5-1, with D tentatively TRBD2 (5 bases). The CDR3 length is 15 residues. Germline V gives CDR1 SGHRS, CDR2 YFSETQ. The V end was cut by 2 bases, the J end by 3 bases, with 15 bases between. CDR3 region: CASSFRTPPGYEQYF. CDR3 sequence (DNA): TGCGCCAGCAGCTTTCGGACTCCACCCGGCTACGAGCAGTACTTC.

The chain combines TRBV7-2 with TRBJ1-4, with D hard to call. The CDR3 is 13 amino acids. V lost 1 base to trimming and J lost 13 bases, with 13 bases between them. Germline CDR1 is SGHTA and CDR2 is FQGNSA. CDR3 amino acids: CASSLDRDYVLFF. The CDR3, as DNA: TGTGCCAGCAGCTTAGACCGGGATTACGTACTGTTTTTT.

The rearrangement uses TRBV6-1 and TRBJ2-1, with 8 bases identical to TRBD2. The V gene's germline CDR1 is MNHNS and CDR2 SASEGT. CDR3 length: 15 residues. With 6 bases clipped from V and 8 bases from J, the junction kept 12 bases outside the gene matches. CDR3 DNA: TGTGCCAGCAGGCTCGGGGGGGGCCCCTTCGATGAGCAGTTCTTC. Translated, it gives CASRLGGGPFDEQFF.

The rearrangement joins TRBV4-1 to TRBJ2-1, with D unresolved. V lost 5 bases, J lost 7 bases, and 12 bases lay in between. The CDR3 runs 13 residues. From germline, CDR1 is MGHRA and CDR2 YSYEKL. The CDR3 spells CASSSQEINEQFF. DNA of the CDR3: TGCGCCAGCAGCTCGCAGGAAATAAATGAGCAGTTCTTC.

The rearrangement joins TRBV5-1 to TRBJ2-7, with D perhaps TRBD2 (6 bases). The CDR3 sequence is 16 residues long. Looked up from germline, CDR1 is SGHRS and CDR2 is YFSETQ. V was clipped by 2 bases and J by 0 bases, with 15 bases between them. Here the CDR3 DNA reads TGCGCCAGCAGCTTTACCGGGACTCCGAGCTCCTACGAGCAGTACTTC. Its protein is CASSFTGTPSSYEQYF.

The V and J genes are TRBV6-1 and TRBJ1-6; D unresolved. Trimming shortened V by 7 bases and J by 10 bases, and 11 bases separated the two germline ends. This CDR3 is built from 12 residues. Germline values: CDR1 MNHNS, CDR2 SASEGT. CDR3 region: CASTTTGSPLHF. The CDR3 bases are TGTGCCAGCACTACGACGGGGTCACCCCTCCACTTT.

The gene calls are TRBV19 and TRBJ1-1; perhaps TRBD1 as D (6 bases). CDR1 and CDR2 (germline): LNHDA, SQIVND (reference sequence). V lost 6 bases, J lost 1 base, and 12 bases lay in between. This CDR3 spans 14 amino acids. The CDR3 here is CASSSKQGNTEAFF. For the CDR3, the DNA is TGTGCCAGTAGCTCCAAACAGGGGAACACTGAAGCTTTCTTT.

The genes are TRBV7-7 and TRBJ2-5; 9 bases align to TRBD2. Germline lookup yields CDR1 SSHAT and CDR2 FNYEAQ (reference sequence). The CDR3 is made up of 16 amino acids. Trimming at V came to 5 bases and at J to 5 bases, leaving 12 bases not matched to a gene. CDR3 in amino acids: CASSQSSGGPFETQYF. The CDR3 DNA sequence: TGTGCCAGCAGCCAAAGCAGCGGGGGGCCATTCGAGACCCAGTACTTC.

The chain combines TRBV10-3 with TRBJ2-5; D is possibly TRBD1 (5 bases). This CDR3 spans 13 amino acids. Trimming took off 6 bases at V and 3 bases at J, with 11 bases between the two ends. In germline, CDR1 is ENHRY, CDR2 SYGVKD. CDR3 region: CAIRGRMEETQYF. In DNA form, the CDR3 reads TGTGCCATCAGGGGGCGCATGGAAGAGACCCAGTACTTC.

This clone has just one count. This chain links TRBV30 with TRBJ2-7, with a tentative D call TRBD2 (6 bases). This CDR3 is 14 amino acids long. V was shortened by 1 base and J by 0 bases, with 10 bases between the two germline ends. Looked up from germline, CDR1 is GTSNPN and CDR2 is SVGIG (reference sequence). The CDR3 loop is CAWSDSGRSYEQYF. The CDR3 nucleotides are TGTGCCTGGAGTGATAGCGGACGCTCCTACGAGCAGTACTTC. The full variable domain, completed using reference TRBV30 and TRBJ2-7, is SQTIHQWPATLVQPVGSPLSLECTVEGTSNPNLYWYRQAAGRGLQLLFYSVGIGQISSEVPQNLSASRPQDRQFILSSKKLLLSDSGFYLCAWSDSGRSYEQYFGPGTRLTVT.

This chain connects TRBV5-1 to TRBJ1-1, with 9 bases aligning to TRBD1. Trimming removed 1 base from V and 5 bases from J; junction bases left unmatched: 6. From germline, CDR1 is SGHRS and CDR2 YFSETQ. This CDR3 has 15 amino acids. Here the CDR3 DNA reads TGCGCCAGCAGCTTGTGGCCGGGACAGGGAACTGAAGCTTTCTTT. This codes for CASSLWPGQGTEAFF.

This clone is a singleton in its sample. Other DNA sequences in this specimen translate into the identical CDR3. The chain combines TRBV9 with TRBJ1-2; the match to TRBD1 covers 9 bases. The CDR3 consists of 14 residues. Germline loops: CDR1 SGDLS, CDR2 YYNGEE. V shed 4 bases, J shed 2 bases, and the junction held 3 bases outside the gene matches. The CDR3 region has the DNA TGTGCCAGCAGCCCCGGACAGGGGAACTATGGCTACACCTTC. This sequence encodes CASSPGQGNYGYTF.

The chain has TRBV11-3 and TRBJ2-1; D is unresolved. Germline CDR1 is SGHNT and CDR2 is YENEEA. V dropped 3 bases and J dropped 7 bases, with 7 bases sitting between them. The CDR3 extends over 12 amino acids. The CDR3, as DNA: TGTGCCAGCAGCTTTGGAGATAATGAGCAGTTCTTC. It encodes CASSFGDNEQFF.

This clone appeared once. Mismatch with germline at one junction end may stem from a read error. This rearrangement joins TRBV27 to TRBJ2-7; D is ambiguous. This CDR3 region has 9 residues. Germline CDR1 MNHEY, CDR2 SMNVEV (reference sequence). As DNA, the CDR3 is TGTGCCAGCAGTTTCGAGGCAGACTTC. Protein sequence: CASSFEADF.

The V gene is TRBV9, the J gene TRBJ2-7; 9 nucleotides match TRBD2. The CDR3 is made up of 15 amino acids. The ends lost 0 bases at V and 1 base at J; junction bases unmatched: 2. Germline V gives CDR1 SGDLS, CDR2 YYNGEE. In DNA form, the CDR3 reads TGTGCCAGCAGCGTAGGCGGGGGGGAGTCCTACGAGCAGTACTTC. It is translated as CASSVGGGESYEQYF.

The chain joins TRBV29-1 to TRBJ1-2, with TRBD1 as a possible D gene (5 bases). Trimming shortened V by 7 bases and J by 6 bases, and 18 bases separated the two germline ends. CDR1 is SQVTM and CDR2 is ANQGSEA in the germline V gene. This CDR3 region has 13 residues. This chain's CDR3 is CSAMPGPGDGYTF. CDR3 DNA sequence: TGCAGCGCGATGCCGGGACCGGGAGATGGCTACACCTTC. Based on the CDR3 plus reference TRBV29-1 and TRBJ1-2, the full variable domain is SAVISQKPSRDICQRGTSLTIQCQVDSQVTMMFWYRQQPGQSLTLIATANQGSEATYESGFVIDKFPISRPNLTFSTLTVSNMSPEDSSIYLCSAMPGPGDGYTFGSGTRLTVV.

This sequence joins TRBV6-5 and TRBJ2-7; no definite D call. The CDR3 extends over 15 amino acids. CDR1 is MNHEY and CDR2 is SVGAGI in the germline V gene. Trimming left V 0 bases short and J 3 bases short, with 12 bases between. The CDR3 protein is CASSYSAGNFYEQYF. The CDR3 DNA follows: TGTGCCAGCAGTTACTCGGCAGGAAATTTCTACGAGCAGTACTTC.

The chain recombines TRBV9 with TRBJ2-1, with D unclear. V was trimmed by 4 bases and J by 5 bases, leaving 13 bases between them. Germline values: CDR1 SGDLS, CDR2 YYNGEE. The CDR3 has 14 residues. The CDR3 DNA reads TGTGCCAGCAGCCCCTCCCGTCGAGACAATGAGCAGTTCTTC. Its translation is CASSPSRRDNEQFF.

The CDR3 sequence: CASSEASSYNSPLHF. CDR3 coding DNA: TGTGCCAGCAGTGAAGCGTCGAGCTATAATTCACCCCTCCACTTT. The rearrangement uses TRBV6-1 and TRBJ1-6; D gene unclear. Trimming removed 0 bases at V and 3 bases at J, with 6 bases between. The V gene's germline CDR1 is MNHNS and CDR2 SASEGT. The CDR3 length is 15 residues.

The J gene is TRBJ2-2, the V gene TRBV5-1; 8 bases match TRBD1. Germline CDR1 and CDR2: SGHRS and YFSETQ. The CDR3 covers 16 residues. V shed 1 base, J shed 7 bases, and the junction held 9 bases outside the gene matches. CDR3 amino acids: CASSLLSDRADGELFF. The CDR3 nucleotides read TGCGCCAGCAGCTTGTTATCGGACAGGGCAGACGGGGAGCTGTTTTTT.

The gene calls are TRBV9 and TRBJ1-2; possibly TRBD1 for D (5 bases). CDR1 and CDR2 from the germline V gene are SGDLS and YYNGEE. Trimming pared 4 bases from V and 8 bases from J, leaving 15 bases between. This CDR3 spans 13 amino acids. CDR3 loop: CASSPYSGSGYTF. In nucleotides, the CDR3 is TGTGCCAGCAGCCCCTACTCAGGGTCCGGCTACACCTTC.

V gene TRBV23-1 combines with J gene TRBJ2-2, with D possibly matching TRBD1 (7 bases). TRBV23-1 is an open reading frame whose function is uncertain. This CDR3 has 17 residues. Trimming pared 4 bases from V and 3 bases from J, leaving 18 bases between. In DNA, the CDR3 is TGCGCCAGCAGTCCCTCGCGGGGACAGTTACACACCGGGGAGCTGTTTTTT. Its protein is CASSPSRGQLHTGELFF.

The chain uses TRBV7-7 and TRBJ1-5, with TRBD1 matching over 10 bases. Germline loops: CDR1 SSHAT, CDR2 FNYEAQ (reference sequence). V shed 0 bases and J 1 base; nucleotides not matched to a gene: 3. This CDR3 is built from 17 residues. Written as DNA, the CDR3 is TGTGCCAGCAGCTTAGCGGACAGGGGGACAAGCAATCAGCCCCAGCATTTT. It translates to CASSLADRGTSNQPQHF. Variable domain in full (rest from reference TRBV7-7 and TRBJ1-5): GAGVSQSPRYKVTKRGQDVTLRCDPISSHATLYWYQQALGQGPEFLTYFNYEAQPDKSGLPSDRFSAERPEGSISTLTIQRTEQRDSAMYRCASSLADRGTSNQPQHFGDGTRLSIL.

The V call is TRBV6-5, the J call TRBJ1-5, with 10 bases lining up with TRBD1. V gave up 6 bases and J gave up 5 bases; unmatched junction bases: 4. Germline assignment: CDR1 MNHEY and CDR2 SVGAGI. This CDR3 region has 14 residues. CDR3 in DNA: TGTGCCAGCAGCCTTGGGACAGGGGATCAGCCCCAGCATTTT. Amino acids: CASSLGTGDQPQHF.

The CDR3 DNA reads as TGTGCCAGCAGCCGGACAGGGGCCCTTTATCAGCCCCAGCATTTT. This gives the protein CASSRTGALYQPQHF. The chain employs TRBV5-5 and TRBJ1-5, with 9 nucleotides matching TRBD1. This CDR3 region has 15 residues. Germline trimming cut 4 bases from V and 5 bases from J; bases unmatched to any gene: 7. Germline V gene sequence: CDR1 SGHKS, CDR2 YYEKEE (reference sequence).

The chain combines TRBV2 with TRBJ1-2; no firm D call. The V and J ends lost 5 bases and 6 bases respectively, with 13 bases between them. CDR1 is SNHLY and CDR2 is FYNNEI in the germline V gene. The CDR3 covers 13 residues. Here the CDR3 reads CASSSTPPDGYTF. CDR3 nucleotide sequence: TGTGCCAGCAGTTCCACCCCACCGGATGGCTACACCTTC.

In this sample, this clone turned up a few times. This chain uses TRBV11-2 with TRBJ2-6, with 7 bases identical to TRBD1. CDR1 is SGHAT and CDR2 is FQNNGV in the germline V gene. The CDR3 extends over 18 amino acids. V was pared by 5 bases and J by 2 bases, with 12 bases of the junction left unmatched. The DNA of the CDR3 is TGTGCCAGCAGCCCACCGAGACAGGGCGGGCCTGGGGCCAACGTCCTGACTTTC. It translates to CASSPPRQGGPGANVLTF. The variable domain in full, with the rest retrieved from reference TRBV11-2 and TRBJ2-6, is EAGVAQSPRYKIIEKRQSVAFWCNPISGHATLYWYQQILGQGPKLLIQFQNNGVVDDSQLPKDRFSAERLKGVDSTLKIQPAKLEDSAVYLCASSPPRQGGPGANVLTFGAGSRLTVL.

The chain recombines TRBV15 with TRBJ2-7, with a weak D call TRBD2 (6 bases). CDR3 length: 12 residues. The germline V gene encodes CDR1 LNHNV and CDR2 YYDKDF (reference sequence). V gave up 3 bases and J gave up 6 bases, with 9 bases separating them. The DNA of the CDR3 is TGTGCCACCAGCAGTGGCGGGACCGAGCAGTACTTC. It specifies CATSSGGTEQYF.

The rearrangement links TRBV5-1 to TRBJ1-2, with D possibly being TRBD1 (6 bases). The CDR3 is 15 amino acids. Germline CDR1 is SGHRS and CDR2 is YFSETQ. Trimming took 1 base from V and 5 from J, leaving 15 bases between them. CDR3 residues: CASSLRGPGEYGYTF. CDR3 in DNA: TGCGCCAGCAGCTTGCGGGGTCCAGGGGAATATGGCTACACCTTC.

V is TRBV4-1 and J is TRBJ2-3; D gene ambiguous. CDR1 and CDR2 (germline): MGHRA, YSYEKL. V lost 6 bases and J 2 bases, leaving 9 bases between the germline ends. The CDR3 has 13 amino acids. This CDR3 reads CASSDNPTDTQYF. CDR3 sequence (DNA): TGCGCCAGCAGTGACAACCCCACAGATACGCAGTATTTT.

This chain uses TRBV10-3 with TRBJ1-1, with D possibly matching TRBD1 (6 bases). Germline CDR1 is ENHRY and CDR2 is SYGVKD. V was clipped by 5 bases and J by 2 bases, with 12 bases between them. CDR3 length equals 14 residues. For the CDR3, the DNA is TGTGCCATCAGTCGGGAGGGGGGAAACACTGAAGCTTTCTTT. It codes for CAISREGGNTEAFF.

The chain recombines TRBV19 with TRBJ2-7; the D gene is possibly TRBD1 (5 bases). Between the trimmed V and J ends, which lost 0 bases and 2 bases, there was a span of 11 bases. Looked up from germline, CDR1 is LNHDA and CDR2 is SQIVND (reference sequence). The CDR3 sequence is 15 residues long. The DNA for the CDR3 is TGTGCCAGTAGTATAGAATGGGGCGCCGCCTACGAGCAGTACTTC. It specifies CASSIEWGAAYEQYF.